The rows below give T cell receptor beta chains drawn from one sample of a study of cytomegalovirus exposure and HLA in healthy donors. Some clones are missing from TCRdb's copy, which holds only in-frame ones; the method was immunoSEQ multiplex PCR. The top ten hold more than 8% of the sample, which has around 120,000 clones, less than 80% seen once. Sequenced material: PBMCs. Source of these receptors: a woman aged 40-49 years in good health and CMV-seropositive. Each CDR3 is given with its conserved first and last residue. D genes are given only for firm matches. Clone size is stated in some rows and not others, as once, few, many or a class when expanded.

v_call: TRBV7-6; j_call: TRBJ1-2; d_call: TRBD1; cdr3_length: 14; clone_size: few; cdr3_aa: CASSSGQGSYGYTF; cdr3_nt: TGTGCCAGCAGCTCGGGACAGGGGAGCTATGGCTACACCTTC
v_call: TRBV9; j_call: TRBJ2-1; d_call: TRBD2; cdr3_length: 18; clone_size: NA; cdr3_aa: CASSVSLVYEAGGNEQFF; cdr3_nt: TGTGCCAGCAGCGTTTCGTTGGTATATGAAGCGGGAGGAAATGAGCAGTTCTTC
v_call: TRBV7-9; j_call: TRBJ1-1; d_call: NA; cdr3_length: 15; clone_size: NA; cdr3_aa: CASSASTHRVTEAFF; cdr3_nt: TGTGCCAGCAGCGCCTCAACCCACAGGGTCACTGAAGCTTTCTTT
v_call: TRBV28; j_call: TRBJ2-7; d_call: TRBD2; cdr3_length: 15; clone_size: NA; cdr3_aa: CASSLSSGGTYEQYF; cdr3_nt: TGTGCCAGCAGTCTTTCTAGCGGGGGGACCTACGAGCAGTACTTC
v_call: TRBV2; j_call: TRBJ2-1; d_call: NA; cdr3_length: 16; clone_size: NA; cdr3_aa: CASSPYLVLAGPRQFF; cdr3_nt: TGTGCCAGCAGTCCCTACCTGGTACTAGCTGGCCCCCGCCAGTTCTTC
v_call: TRBV29-1; j_call: TRBJ1-1; d_call: NA; cdr3_length: 14; clone_size: NA; cdr3_aa: CSVEARVMNTEAFF; cdr3_nt: TGCAGCGTTGAAGCCAGGGTGATGAACACTGAAGCTTTCTTT
v_call: TRBV5-5; j_call: TRBJ1-5; d_call: NA; cdr3_length: 13; clone_size: NA; cdr3_aa: CASSRQENQPQHF; cdr3_nt: TGTGCCAGCAGCCGACAAGAAAATCAGCCCCAGCATTTT
v_call: TRBV27; j_call: TRBJ2-3; d_call: NA; cdr3_length: 15; clone_size: few; cdr3_aa: CASSFLSGSTDTQYF; cdr3_nt: TGTGCCAGCAGTTTTCTCAGCGGGAGCACAGATACGCAGTATTTT
v_call: TRBV14; j_call: TRBJ2-2; d_call: NA; cdr3_length: 14; clone_size: NA; cdr3_aa: CASSQREHTGELFF; cdr3_nt: TGTGCCAGCAGCCAGCGGGAACACACCGGGGAGCTGTTTTTT
v_call: TRBV2; j_call: TRBJ2-1; d_call: NA; cdr3_length: 14; clone_size: few; cdr3_aa: CASSPLAEPIGQFF; cdr3_nt: TGTGCCAGCAGTCCCCTAGCTGAACCTATAGGGCAGTTCTTC
v_call: TRBV4-2; j_call: TRBJ1-1; d_call: NA; cdr3_length: 18; clone_size: NA; cdr3_aa: CASSPSGTSLRLNTEAFF; cdr3_nt: TGTGCCAGCAGCCCGTCCGGGACTTCGCTCAGGCTGAACACTGAAGCTTTCTTT
v_call: TRBV7-9; j_call: TRBJ2-1; d_call: NA; cdr3_length: 12; clone_size: NA; cdr3_aa: CASSNLADEQFF; cdr3_nt: TGTGCCAGCAGCAACCTTGCAGATGAGCAGTTCTTC
v_call: TRBV28; j_call: TRBJ2-2; d_call: TRBD2; cdr3_length: 17; clone_size: NA; cdr3_aa: CASSLFGTSGRSGELFF; cdr3_nt: TGTGCCAGCAGTTTATTTGGGACTAGCGGGAGGTCCGGGGAGCTGTTTTTT
v_call: TRBV23-1; j_call: TRBJ2-3; d_call: TRBD2; cdr3_length: 13; clone_size: few; cdr3_aa: CASRLAGVDTQYF; cdr3_nt: TGCGCCAGCAGACTAGCGGGTGTAGATACGCAGTATTTT
v_call: TRBV5-1; j_call: TRBJ1-2; d_call: TRBD1; cdr3_length: 15; clone_size: once; cdr3_aa: CASSSTGTGDFGYTF; cdr3_nt: TGCGCCAGCAGCTCTACAGGCACAGGGGATTTCGGCTACACCTTC
v_call: TRBV11-3; j_call: TRBJ2-2; d_call: TRBD2; cdr3_length: 15; clone_size: NA; cdr3_aa: CASRRTSGSTGELFF; cdr3_nt: TGTGCCAGCAGAAGGACTAGCGGGAGCACCGGGGAGCTGTTTTTT
v_call: TRBV7-9; j_call: TRBJ2-4; d_call: TRBD1; cdr3_length: 16; clone_size: NA; cdr3_aa: CASSLSYRGAKNIQYF; cdr3_nt: TGTGCCAGCAGCTTAAGTTACAGGGGAGCCAAAAACATTCAGTACTTC
v_call: TRBV25-1; j_call: TRBJ1-2; d_call: NA; cdr3_length: 13; clone_size: NA; cdr3_aa: CASSLRDIYGYTF; cdr3_nt: TGTGCCAGCAGCCTCAGGGACATCTATGGCTACACCTTC
v_call: TRBV18; j_call: TRBJ1-1; d_call: NA; cdr3_length: 14; clone_size: NA; cdr3_aa: CASSPLKQDSEAFF; cdr3_nt: TGTGCCAGCTCACCTTTAAAGCAAGACTCTGAAGCTTTCTTT
v_call: TRBV6-1; j_call: TRBJ2-1; d_call: TRBD2; cdr3_length: 15; clone_size: NA; cdr3_aa: CASSDLSGAYNEQFF; cdr3_nt: TGTGCCAGCAGTGATCTTAGCGGGGCCTACAATGAGCAGTTCTTC
v_call: TRBV28; j_call: TRBJ2-2; d_call: TRBD2; cdr3_length: 15; clone_size: NA; cdr3_aa: CASTGTSGRAGELFF; cdr3_nt: TGTGCCAGCACGGGGACTAGCGGGAGAGCCGGGGAGCTGTTTTTT
v_call: TRBV27; j_call: TRBJ2-3; d_call: TRBD2; cdr3_length: 16; clone_size: NA; cdr3_aa: CASSLLPSGSTDTQYF; cdr3_nt: TGTGCCAGCAGTTTATTACCTAGCGGGAGCACAGATACGCAGTATTTT
v_call: TRBV7-6; j_call: TRBJ1-1; d_call: NA; cdr3_length: 14; clone_size: NA; cdr3_aa: CASSLPGWSTEAFF; cdr3_nt: TGTGCCAGCAGCTTACCCGGGTGGAGCACTGAAGCTTTCTTT
v_call: TRBV6-5; j_call: TRBJ2-7; d_call: NA; cdr3_length: 14; clone_size: NA; cdr3_aa: CASSKTGSSYEQYF; cdr3_nt: TGTGCCAGCAGTAAGACAGGCAGCTCCTACGAGCAGTACTTC
v_call: TRBV4-3; j_call: TRBJ1-2; d_call: NA; cdr3_length: 15; clone_size: few; cdr3_aa: CASSPQVFGVYGYTF; cdr3_nt: TGCGCCAGCAGCCCTCAGGTGTTCGGGGTCTATGGCTACACCTTC
v_call: TRBV7-2; j_call: TRBJ1-5; d_call: NA; cdr3_length: 13; clone_size: NA; cdr3_aa: CASSSNSNQPQHF; cdr3_nt: TGTGCCAGCAGCTCCAACAGTAATCAGCCCCAGCATTTT
v_call: TRBV7-9; j_call: TRBJ2-1; d_call: TRBD2; cdr3_length: 12; clone_size: NA; cdr3_aa: CASSTSGRVPFF; cdr3_nt: TGTGCCAGCAGTACGAGCGGGAGGGTCCCGTTCTTC
v_call: TRBV5-1; j_call: TRBJ2-7; d_call: NA; cdr3_length: 14; clone_size: NA; cdr3_aa: CASSLGQRDYEQYF; cdr3_nt: TGCGCCAGCAGCTTGGGCCAGAGGGACTACGAGCAGTACTTC
v_call: TRBV5-5; j_call: TRBJ2-5; d_call: TRBD1; cdr3_length: 17; clone_size: NA; cdr3_aa: CASSPGTVLSLYETQYF; cdr3_nt: TGTGCCAGCAGCCCCGGGACAGTCCTATCGCTGTACGAGACCCAGTACTTC
v_call: TRBV7-9; j_call: TRBJ2-5; d_call: NA; cdr3_length: 13; clone_size: once; cdr3_aa: CASSLGLQETQYF; cdr3_nt: TGTGCCAGCAGCTTGGGACTTCAAGAGACCCAGTACTTC
v_call: TRBV9; j_call: TRBJ2-7; d_call: TRBD2; cdr3_length: 16; clone_size: NA; cdr3_aa: CASSEDSGGWRDEQYF; cdr3_nt: TGTGCCAGCAGCGAGGACTCGGGGGGATGGAGGGACGAGCAGTACTTC
v_call: TRBV19; j_call: TRBJ2-2; d_call: TRBD1; cdr3_length: 13; clone_size: NA; cdr3_aa: CASTGTATGELFF; cdr3_nt: TGTGCCAGTACCGGGACAGCAACCGGGGAGCTGTTTTTT
v_call: TRBV7-2; j_call: TRBJ1-4; d_call: TRBD1; cdr3_length: 16; clone_size: NA; cdr3_aa: CASSPTGQAKGEKLFF; cdr3_nt: TGTGCCAGCAGCCCGACCGGACAGGCGAAGGGTGAAAAACTGTTTTTT
v_call: TRBV6-5; j_call: TRBJ1-2; d_call: NA; cdr3_length: 16; clone_size: NA; cdr3_aa: CASSYSRRVPNYGYTF; cdr3_nt: TGTGCCAGCAGTTACTCCCGGAGGGTGCCTAACTATGGCTACACCTTC
v_call: TRBV27; j_call: TRBJ2-3; d_call: NA; cdr3_length: 15; clone_size: NA; cdr3_aa: CASSWGPLSTDTQYF; cdr3_nt: TGTGCCAGCAGTTGGGGCCCGCTAAGCACAGATACGCAGTATTTT
v_call: TRBV4-2; j_call: TRBJ2-1; d_call: TRBD2; cdr3_length: 15; clone_size: few; cdr3_aa: CASSQERLAGDEQFF; cdr3_nt: TGTGCCAGCAGCCAAGAGAGACTAGCGGGAGACGAGCAGTTCTTC
v_call: TRBV5-1; j_call: TRBJ2-2; d_call: NA; cdr3_length: 14; clone_size: NA; cdr3_aa: CASSLGQPAGELFF; cdr3_nt: TGCGCCAGCAGCCTCGGACAGCCCGCCGGGGAGCTGTTTTTT
v_call: TRBV5-5; j_call: TRBJ2-5; d_call: TRBD2; cdr3_length: 17; clone_size: NA; cdr3_aa: CASSLLASGRAEETQYF; cdr3_nt: TGTGCCAGCAGCTTGTTGGCTAGCGGGAGGGCCGAGGAGACCCAGTACTTC
v_call: TRBV6-6; j_call: TRBJ1-2; d_call: TRBD1; cdr3_length: 15; clone_size: NA; cdr3_aa: CASSSDRGESYGYTF; cdr3_nt: TGTGCCAGCAGTTCGGACAGGGGTGAGAGCTATGGCTACACCTTC
v_call: TRBV5-1; j_call: TRBJ2-1; d_call: TRBD2; cdr3_length: 12; clone_size: NA; cdr3_aa: CASGLEGSEQFF; cdr3_nt: TGCGCCAGCGGACTAGAGGGCTCCGAGCAGTTCTTC
v_call: TRBV9; j_call: TRBJ1-2; d_call: NA; cdr3_length: 11; clone_size: NA; cdr3_aa: CASEYRGVYTF; cdr3_nt: TGTGCCAGCGAGTACCGGGGAGTCTACACCTTC
v_call: TRBV6-5; j_call: TRBJ2-7; d_call: NA; cdr3_length: 15; clone_size: NA; cdr3_aa: CASIARPGSYYEQYF; cdr3_nt: TGTGCCAGCATCGCACGACCCGGGTCTTACTACGAGCAGTACTTC
v_call: TRBV29-1; j_call: TRBJ1-1; d_call: NA; cdr3_length: 13; clone_size: few; cdr3_aa: CSVEETENTEAFF; cdr3_nt: TGCAGCGTTGAAGAAACAGAGAACACTGAAGCTTTCTTT